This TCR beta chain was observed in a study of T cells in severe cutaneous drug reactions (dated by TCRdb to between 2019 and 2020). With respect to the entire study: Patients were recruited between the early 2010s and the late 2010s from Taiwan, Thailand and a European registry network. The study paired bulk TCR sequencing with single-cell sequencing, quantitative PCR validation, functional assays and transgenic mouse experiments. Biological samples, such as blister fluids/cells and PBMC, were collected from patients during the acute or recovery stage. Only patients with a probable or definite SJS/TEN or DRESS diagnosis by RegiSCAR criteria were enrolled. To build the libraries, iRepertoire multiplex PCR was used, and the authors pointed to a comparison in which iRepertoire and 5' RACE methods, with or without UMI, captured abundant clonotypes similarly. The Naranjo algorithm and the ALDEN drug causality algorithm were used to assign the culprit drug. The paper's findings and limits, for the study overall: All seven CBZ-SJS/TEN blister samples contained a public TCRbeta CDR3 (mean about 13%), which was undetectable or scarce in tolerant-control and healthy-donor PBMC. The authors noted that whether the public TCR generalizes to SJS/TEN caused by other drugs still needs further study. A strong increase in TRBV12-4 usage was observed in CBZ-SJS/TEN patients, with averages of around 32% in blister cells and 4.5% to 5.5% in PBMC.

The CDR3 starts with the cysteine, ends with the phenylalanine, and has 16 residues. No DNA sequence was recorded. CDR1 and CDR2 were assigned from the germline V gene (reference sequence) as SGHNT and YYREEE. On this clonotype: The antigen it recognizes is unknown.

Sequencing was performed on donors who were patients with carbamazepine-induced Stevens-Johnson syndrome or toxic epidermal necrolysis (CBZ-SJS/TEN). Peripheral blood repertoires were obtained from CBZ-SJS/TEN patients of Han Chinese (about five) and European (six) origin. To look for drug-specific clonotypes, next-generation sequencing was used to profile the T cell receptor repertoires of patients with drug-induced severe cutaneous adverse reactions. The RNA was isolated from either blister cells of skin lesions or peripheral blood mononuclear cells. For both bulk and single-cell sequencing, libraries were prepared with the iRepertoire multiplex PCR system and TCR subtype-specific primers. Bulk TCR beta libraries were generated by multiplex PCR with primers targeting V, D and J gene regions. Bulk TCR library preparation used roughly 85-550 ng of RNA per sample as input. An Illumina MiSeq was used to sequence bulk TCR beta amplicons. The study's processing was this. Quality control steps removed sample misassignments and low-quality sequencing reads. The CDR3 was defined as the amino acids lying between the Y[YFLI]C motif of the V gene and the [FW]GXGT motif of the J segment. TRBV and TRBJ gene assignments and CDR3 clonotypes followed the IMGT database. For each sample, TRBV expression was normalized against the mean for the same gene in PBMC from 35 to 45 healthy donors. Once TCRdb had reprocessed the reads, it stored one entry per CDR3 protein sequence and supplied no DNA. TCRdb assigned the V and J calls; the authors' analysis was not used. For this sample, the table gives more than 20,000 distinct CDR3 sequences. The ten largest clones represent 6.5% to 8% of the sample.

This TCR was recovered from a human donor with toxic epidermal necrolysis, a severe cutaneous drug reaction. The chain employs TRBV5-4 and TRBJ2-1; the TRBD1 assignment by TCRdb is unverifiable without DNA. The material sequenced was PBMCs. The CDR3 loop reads CASSPGGLGSYNEQFF.